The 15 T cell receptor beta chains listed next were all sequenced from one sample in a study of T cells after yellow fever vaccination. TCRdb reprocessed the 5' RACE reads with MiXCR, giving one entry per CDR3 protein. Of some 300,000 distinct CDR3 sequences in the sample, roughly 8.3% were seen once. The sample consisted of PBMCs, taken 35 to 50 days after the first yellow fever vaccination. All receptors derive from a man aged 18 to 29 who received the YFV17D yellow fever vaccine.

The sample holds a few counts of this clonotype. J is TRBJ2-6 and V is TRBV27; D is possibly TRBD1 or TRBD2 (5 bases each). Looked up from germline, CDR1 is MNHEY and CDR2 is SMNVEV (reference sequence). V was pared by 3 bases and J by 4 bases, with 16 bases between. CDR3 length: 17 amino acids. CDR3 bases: TGTGCCAGCAGTTTGTCGGCAGGGAGCTCCGGGGCCAACGTCCTGACTTTC. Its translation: CASSLSAGSSGANVLTF. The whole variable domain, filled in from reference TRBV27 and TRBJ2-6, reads EAQVTQNPRYLITVTGKKLTVTCSQNMNHEYMSWYRQDPGLGLRQIYYSMNVEVTDKGDVPEGYKVSRKEKRNFPLILESPSPNQTSLYFCASSLSAGSSGANVLTFGAGSRLTVL.

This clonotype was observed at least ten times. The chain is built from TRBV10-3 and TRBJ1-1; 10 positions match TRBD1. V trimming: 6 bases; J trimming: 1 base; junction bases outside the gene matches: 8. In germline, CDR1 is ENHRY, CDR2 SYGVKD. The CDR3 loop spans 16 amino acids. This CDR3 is CAIRSRDRGPNTEAFF. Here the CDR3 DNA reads TGTGCCATCAGGTCCCGGGACAGGGGTCCGAACACTGAAGCTTTCTTT.

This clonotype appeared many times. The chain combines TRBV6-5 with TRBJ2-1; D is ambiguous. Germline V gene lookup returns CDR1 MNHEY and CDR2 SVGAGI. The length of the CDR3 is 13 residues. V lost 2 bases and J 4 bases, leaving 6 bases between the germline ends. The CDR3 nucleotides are TGTGCCAGCAGTTACGCGGAGTACAATGAGCAGTTCTTC. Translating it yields CASSYAEYNEQFF.

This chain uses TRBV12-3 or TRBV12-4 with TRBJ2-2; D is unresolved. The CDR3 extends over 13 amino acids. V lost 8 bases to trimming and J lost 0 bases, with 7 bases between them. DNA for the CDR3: TGTGCCAGCGGCGACTCGAACACCGGGGAGCTGTTTTTT. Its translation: CASGDSNTGELFF.

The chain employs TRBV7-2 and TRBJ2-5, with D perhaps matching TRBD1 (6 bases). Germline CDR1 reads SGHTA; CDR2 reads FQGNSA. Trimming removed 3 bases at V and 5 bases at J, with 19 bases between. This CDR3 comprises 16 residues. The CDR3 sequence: CASSFDRSFWQETQYF. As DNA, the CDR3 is TGTGCCAGCAGCTTCGACAGGAGTTTCTGGCAGGAGACCCAGTACTTC.

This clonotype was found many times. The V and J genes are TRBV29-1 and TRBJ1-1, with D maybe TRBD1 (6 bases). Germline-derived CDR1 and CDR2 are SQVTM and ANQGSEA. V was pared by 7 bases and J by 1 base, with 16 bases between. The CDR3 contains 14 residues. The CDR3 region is CSAIGGQPNTEAFF. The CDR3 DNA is TGCAGCGCAATAGGGGGACAACCGAACACTGAAGCTTTCTTT. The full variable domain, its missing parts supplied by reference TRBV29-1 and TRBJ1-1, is SAVISQKPSRDICQRGTSLTIQCQVDSQVTMMFWYRQQPGQSLTLIATANQGSEATYESGFVIDKFPISRPNLTFSTLTVSNMSPEDSSIYLCSAIGGQPNTEAFFGQGTRLTVV.

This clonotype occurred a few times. The CDR3 sequence: CASSRRLAGGANTGELFF. CDR3 DNA: TGTGCCAGCAGCAGACGACTAGCGGGGGGTGCGAACACCGGGGAGCTGTTTTTT. J is TRBJ2-2 and V is TRBV11-2; TRBD2 matches 13 bases. V trimming: 5 bases; J trimming: 0 bases; junction bases outside the gene matches: 6. Germline lookup yields CDR1 SGHAT and CDR2 FQNNGV. The CDR3 extends over 18 amino acids.

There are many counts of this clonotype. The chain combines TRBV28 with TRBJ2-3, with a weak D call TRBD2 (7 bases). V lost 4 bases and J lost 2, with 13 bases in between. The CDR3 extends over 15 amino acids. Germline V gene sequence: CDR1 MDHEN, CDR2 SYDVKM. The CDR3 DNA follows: TGTGCCAGCAGTTCCCCACGGGGGGCCACAGATACGCAGTATTTT. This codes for CASSSPRGATDTQYF. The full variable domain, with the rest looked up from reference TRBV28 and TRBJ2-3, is DVKVTQSSRYLVKRTGEKVFLECVQDMDHENMFWYRQDPGLGLRLIYFSYDVKMKEKGDIPEGYSVSREKKERFSLILESASTNQTSMYLCASSSPRGATDTQYFGPGTRLTVL.

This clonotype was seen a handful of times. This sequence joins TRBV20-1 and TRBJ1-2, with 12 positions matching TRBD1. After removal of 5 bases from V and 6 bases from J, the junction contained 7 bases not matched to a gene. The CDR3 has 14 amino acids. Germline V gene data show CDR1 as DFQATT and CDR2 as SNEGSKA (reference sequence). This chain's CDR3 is CSAGTGGLSDGYTF. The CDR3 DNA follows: TGCAGTGCTGGGACAGGGGGCCTTTCGGATGGCTACACCTTC.

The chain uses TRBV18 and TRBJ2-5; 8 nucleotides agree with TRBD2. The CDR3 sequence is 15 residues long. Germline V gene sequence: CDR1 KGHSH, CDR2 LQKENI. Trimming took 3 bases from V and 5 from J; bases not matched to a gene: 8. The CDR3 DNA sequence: TGTGCCAGCTCACCCGTCATATCGGGAGGGGAGACCCAGTACTTC. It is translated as CASSPVISGGETQYF.

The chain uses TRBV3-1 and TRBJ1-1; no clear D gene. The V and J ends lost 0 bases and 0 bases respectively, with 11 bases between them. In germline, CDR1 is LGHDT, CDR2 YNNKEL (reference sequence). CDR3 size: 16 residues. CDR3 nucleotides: TGTGCCAGCAGCCAAGAAATCAGCCAGCTGAACACTGAAGCTTTCTTT. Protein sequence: CASSQEISQLNTEAFF.

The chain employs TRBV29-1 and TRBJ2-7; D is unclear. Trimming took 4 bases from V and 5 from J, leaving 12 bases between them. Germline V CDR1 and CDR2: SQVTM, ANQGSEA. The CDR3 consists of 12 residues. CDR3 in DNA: TGCAGCGTTGTAAAACAGAGCAACGAGCAGTACTTC. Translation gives CSVVKQSNEQYF.

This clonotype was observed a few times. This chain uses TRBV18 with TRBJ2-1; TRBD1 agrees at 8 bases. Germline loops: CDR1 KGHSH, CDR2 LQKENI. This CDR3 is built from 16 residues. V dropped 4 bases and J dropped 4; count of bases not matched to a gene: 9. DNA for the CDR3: TGTGCCAGCTCACGATCCGGGACAGGTCTTTACAATGAGCAGTTCTTC. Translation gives CASSRSGTGLYNEQFF.

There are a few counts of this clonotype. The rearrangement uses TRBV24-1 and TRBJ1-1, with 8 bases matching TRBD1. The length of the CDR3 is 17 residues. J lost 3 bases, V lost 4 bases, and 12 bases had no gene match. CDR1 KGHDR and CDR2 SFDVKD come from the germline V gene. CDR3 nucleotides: TGTGCCACCAGTGACGCCCCTCCAGGGGGCGAGGACACTGAAGCTTTCTTT. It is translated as CATSDAPPGGEDTEAFF.

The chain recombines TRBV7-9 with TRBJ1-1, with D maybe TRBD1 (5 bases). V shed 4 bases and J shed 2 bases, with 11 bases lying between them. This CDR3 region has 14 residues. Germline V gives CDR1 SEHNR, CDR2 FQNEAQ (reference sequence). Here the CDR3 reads CASSSVTVNTEAFF. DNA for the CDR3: TGTGCCAGCAGCTCTGTGACAGTTAACACTGAAGCTTTCTTT.